This T cell receptor beta chain comes out of a study of immune evolution from preneoplasia to lung adenocarcinoma. General study results and limits: From normal lung to invasive adenocarcinoma, top clone frequencies appeared to decrease. Later-stage lesions seemingly showed higher T cell density and diversity than normal lung.

Data came from immunoSEQ multiplex PCR; TCRdb stores just in-frame clones and leaves some out. The data show about 27,000 clones, about 76% seen once. This clone was found a few times. What it binds is not known. This CDR3 comprises 18 residues. Germline CDR1 reads SNHLY; CDR2 reads FYNNEI. The V gene lost 7 bases and the J gene lost 0 bases, with 21 bases spanning the gap. Resections took place in Japan or China from about 2014 to 2018. The chain employs TRBV2 and TRBJ2-2; D is undetermined. Sequenced material: FFPE invasive lung adenocarcinoma tissue. This TCR was recovered from a person between 60 and 69 years old with invasive lung adenocarcinoma. Some clones in this sample may be carry-over from other donors' samples. The CDR3 nucleotides read TGTGCCAGCACTACATCACTTGAGCGAATCGCGAACACCGGGGAGCTGTTTTTT. Translation gives CASTTSLERIANTGELFF.